This TCR beta chain was recovered during a study of cytomegalovirus exposure and HLA in healthy donors. Study context: From donors who were HLA-typed, an early data release held around 80 million unique TCRs. Study-level results: Accurate predictions that matched the HLA-A and HLA-B alleles of most subjects were reportedly made from TCR beta sequences. Later on, an analysis showed TCR association rates differing by HLA locus, with DRB1 the most and HLA-C the fewest. The study listed roughly 160 cytomegalovirus-associated TCR beta chains.

13 Jbeta primers and 60 Vbeta primers were used for the PCR. Clones were sequenced by immunoSEQ multiplex PCR, and TCRdb holds only the in-frame ones, with some missing. The sample has 200,000 to 250,000 clones; roughly 70% are singletons. This clone was seen more than once but under ten times. Its antigen is currently unknown. This TCR was sampled from a man aged 40-50 years in good health and CMV-seropositive. The sample taken for sequencing was PBMCs.

CDR3 amino acids: CASSAWDSTDTQYF. Here the CDR3 DNA reads TGTGCCAGCAGCGCGTGGGACAGTACAGATACGCAGTATTTT. V gene TRBV9 combines with J gene TRBJ2-3; the match to TRBD1 covers 7 bases. J gave up 3 bases and V 3 bases, and 4 bases lay outside the gene matches. Germline CDR1 is SGDLS and CDR2 is YYNGEE. The CDR3 runs to 14 residues.